One sample yielded the 5 T cell receptor beta chains listed below, sequenced in a study of T cells in localized non-small cell lung cancer. Profiling relied on immunoSEQ multiplex PCR, and the TCRdb table lists in-frame clones only, not all of them. This table holds over 20,000 clones, around 93% found once. Sequencing was performed on peripheral blood, taken before any cancer treatment. The receptors were sampled from a female donor at least 60 years old with stage II squamous cell lung carcinoma.

This clone occurred a few times. This chain links TRBV7-2 with TRBJ2-7; no clear D. CDR3 length equals 14 residues. V was cut by 1 base and J by 2 bases, with 9 bases left in between. The germline V gene has CDR1 SGHTA and CDR2 FQGNSA. The CDR3 loop reads CASSLVSRTYEQYF. CDR3 in DNA: TGTGCCAGCAGCTTAGTCTCGCGAACCTACGAGCAGTACTTC.

The V gene is TRBV5-4, the J gene TRBJ2-7; D not resolved. The CDR3 sequence is 12 residues long. Germline V gene lookup returns CDR1 SGHNT and CDR2 YYREEE (reference sequence). Trimming removed 0 bases at V and 3 bases at J, with 4 bases between. CDR3 DNA: TGTGCCAGCAGCTTGGATAACTACGAGCAGTACTTC. Its translation: CASSLDNYEQYF.

The chain has TRBV5-1 and TRBJ1-2; D is unclear. The CDR3 is made up of 16 amino acids. Trimming left V 0 bases short and J 3 bases short, with 15 bases between. Per the germline V gene, CDR1 is SGHRS and CDR2 is YFSETQ. The CDR3 loop is CASSLEGGHVDYGYTF. CDR3 bases: TGCGCCAGCAGCTTGGAAGGAGGCCACGTCGACTATGGCTACACCTTC.

V is TRBV30 and J is TRBJ1-5, with D hard to call. This CDR3 is built from 12 residues. Trimming removed 0 bases at V and 6 bases at J, with 6 bases between. CDR1 is GTSNPN and CDR2 is SVGIG in the germline V gene (reference sequence). For the CDR3, the DNA is TGTGCCTGGAGTGTAGTAGGTCAGCCCCAGCATTTT. Translating gives CAWSVVGQPQHF. Full variable domain (outside the CDR3, taken from reference TRBV30 and TRBJ1-5): SQTIHQWPATLVQPVGSPLSLECTVEGTSNPNLYWYRQAAGRGLQLLFYSVGIGQISSEVPQNLSASRPQDRQFILSSKKLLLSDSGFYLCAWSVVGQPQHFGDGTRLSIL.

The CDR3 is CASSREGRTDTQYF. The CDR3, as DNA: TGTGCCAGCAGCCGGGAGGGCCGCACAGATACGCAGTATTTT. The chain recombines TRBV5-6 with TRBJ2-3, with 8 bases aligning to TRBD2. Per the germline V gene, CDR1 is SGHDT and CDR2 is YYEEEE. The CDR3 runs to 14 residues. The junction had 2 bases not matched to a gene; V was cut back by 4 bases and J by 1 base.